These 5 T cell receptor beta chains originate from one sample sequenced in a study of blood T cells in healthy people across ages. For the second PCR, which ran for roughly 7 to 11 cycles, a sample-barcoded 5' primer and a J-beta primer mix were used. TCRdb re-called the 5' RACE reads through MiXCR, storing one row per CDR3 protein. The sample includes 1.5 million to 1.9 million distinct CDR3 sequences, about 45% of them seen just once. The sample taken for sequencing was blood. These receptors came from a woman between 18 and 29 years old in good health.

The rearrangement joins TRBV4-3 to TRBJ2-1, with D uncertain. Germline V CDR1 and CDR2: LGHNA, YSLEER. This CDR3 is 14 amino acids long. Trimming pared 1 base from V and 4 bases from J, leaving 8 bases between. The CDR3 reads CASSQGSLYNEQFF. In nucleotides, the CDR3 is TGCGCCAGCAGCCAAGGCTCTCTTTACAATGAGCAGTTCTTC.

V gene TRBV5-1 combines with J gene TRBJ1-1, with 8 bases matching TRBD1. The CDR3 has 15 residues. Germline loops: CDR1 SGHRS, CDR2 YFSETQ. Trimming removed 4 bases from V and 3 bases from J; junction bases left unmatched: 8. The CDR3 region has the DNA TGCGCCAGCAGCGGCAGGGGGCGATGGGACACTGAAGCTTTCTTT. As protein: CASSGRGRWDTEAFF.

The chain couples TRBV6-2 or TRBV6-3 to TRBJ2-1; 9 bases map to TRBD2. Germline V gives CDR1 MNHEY, CDR2 SVGEGT. The V gene end was trimmed by 6 bases and the J gene end by 4 bases; junction bases not matched to a gene: 10. This CDR3 spans 16 amino acids. CDR3 protein: CASRTFGTSSYNEQFF. CDR3 nucleotide sequence: TGTGCCAGCAGGACCTTTGGGACTAGCTCTTACAATGAGCAGTTCTTC.

The rearrangement links TRBV25-1 to TRBJ2-4; D ambiguous. Looked up from germline, CDR1 is MGHDK and CDR2 is SYGVNS. This CDR3 has 16 residues. V dropped 1 base and J dropped 6 bases, with 16 bases sitting between them. In DNA form, the CDR3 reads TGTGCCAGCAGTGAATTTCCTCGGATCGAAGGAAACATTCAGTACTTC. It translates to CASSEFPRIEGNIQYF.

This clonotype was observed once. The CDR3 coding sequence is TGTGCCAGCTCACCACCGAGCAGGGAGAACTATGGCTACACCTTC. This codes for CASSPPSRENYGYTF. This rearrangement joins TRBV18 to TRBJ1-2, with D perhaps TRBD1 (5 bases). V lost 0 bases, J lost 2 bases, and 10 bases lay in between. Germline V gene sequence: CDR1 KGHSH, CDR2 LQKENI. The CDR3 runs to 15 residues. Complete variable domain (other parts from reference TRBV18 and TRBJ1-2): NAGVMQNPRHLVRRRGQEARLRCSPMKGHSHVYWYRQLPEEGLKFMVYLQKENIIDESGMPKERFSAEFPKEGPSILRIQQVVRGDSAAYFCASSPPSRENYGYTFGSGTRLTVV.